The present TCR beta chain was sequenced within a study of T cell responses to AZD1222 COVID-19 vaccine (dated by TCRdb to the early 2020s). With regard to the full study: A total of 240 or so trial participants underwent TCR sequencing, of whom more than 200 had received two doses of AZD1222 and approximately 25 had received two doses of the MenACWY control vaccine. Enrollment into the trials was organized by age into subgroups of 18-55, 56-69 and 70-plus years, and those subgroups contained roughly 150, 30 and 60 TCR-sequenced participants, respectively. General conclusions and limits of the study: Epitopes outside the regions mutated in the B.1.351 and B.1.1.7 variants were reportedly recognized by nearly half of the unique spike-specific TCRs. The vaccine-associated CD4 TCRs covered the entire spike protein, and the dominant responses fell in regions 160-218 and 743-854. Most participants were white British and females outnumbered males, and the authors suggested that clonal diversity may have been underestimated. After two AZD1222 doses, both the breadth and the depth of spike-specific TCRs were significantly higher than at day 0 and than in MenACWY recipients. In the small 56-69-year group, the increase in depth fell short of significance, most likely because of low power. Conclusions about previously exposed vaccinees were limited because only a handful of AZD1222 recipients were SARS-CoV-2 seropositive at baseline. Because no samples from the day 14 peak response were available, repertoires could be characterized only after the peak T cell response.

The time point label on this specimen signifies: about 28 days (+/-7) after the second vaccine dose. AZD1222 recipients with second doses at about 4 weeks or about 12 weeks were pooled, because spike-specific TCR depth and breadth did not differ between schedules. Samples from vaccinated people were obtained from the UK trials COV001 and COV002, which included a single-blind randomized controlled phase 2/3 trial of AZD1222 (ChAdOx1 nCoV-19) in healthy adults. For TCRbeta chain sequencing, PBMC samples from trial participants were taken at day 0 and at day 28 after the second dose. The CDR3 regions of human TCRbeta chains were analyzed by immunosequencing. From the authors' description of their analysis: TCRs in the repertoires were compared against a reference library of SARS-CoV-2-specific TCRs that had been generated with the MIRA antigen-specificity platform. Breadth was defined as the fraction of unique TCRs that were SARS-CoV-2-associated, and depth was defined as the fraction of total T cells that were SARS-CoV-2-associated. Each spike-specific TCR was assigned to its reactive spike region and to a CD4 or CD8 class using the MIRA data. Log10-transformed breadth and depth values were compared by one-way ANOVA with Sidak's multiple comparisons tests. The table was pulled from immuneACCESS by TCRdb, which kept in-frame rearrangements only. Such tables lose some clones; where checked, under half of the loss comes from unresolved V genes, and the rest has no known cause. Clone size and the V and J calls come from that table; the DNA yielded D and trimming. The table for this sample lists 150,000 to 200,000 clones; approximately 94% of them were counted only once. Approximately 4.6% of the sample is held by the ten biggest clonotypes.

Comment on this clone: It lacks a known antigen. The record has no base qualities; no much larger clone is one base away.

V is clipped by 5 bases and J by 5 bases, and the sequence between their germline boundaries is 7 bases long. Spanning cysteine to phenylalanine, the CDR3 consists of 11 amino acids. The CDR3 DNA has 33 bases and is translated from base 1. Per the germline V gene, MDHEN is the CDR1 and SYDVKM is the CDR2. This clonotype was sampled from an adult who received the AZD1222 COVID-19 vaccine. The sample was peripheral blood, taken 28 days after the second AZD1222 dose. The V and J genes are TRBV28 and TRBJ2-7, with the identity of the D gene unclear. The DNA sequence is TGTGCCAGCAGTCGCCCCCACGAGCAGTACTTC. Its protein product is CASSRPHEQYF.